The clone carrying this T cell receptor beta chain was picked up many times. Its antigen is unknown. The data derive from a study of human T cells and chemical hapten exposure. About the study: After 6 days, upper back 0.01% DPC patch tests were scored.

Time point given: patch test 1, 2 weeks after DPC sensitization. As for treatment: therapeutic diphenylcyclopropenone sensitization with weekly scalp DPC. Overall study results and limits: Relative to controls, expanded TCRs formed significantly more large CDR3 similarity clusters. No change in TCRs above 1 in 1000 frequency was produced by DPC sensitization.

TCRdb called the RACE reads again in MiXCR, with one record for every CDR3 protein. This repertoire shows roughly 70,000 distinct CDR3 sequences, approximately 35% found once; its top ten account for over 7.5%. The TCR sequence derives from a middle-aged man with alopecia areata. Some clones in this sample may be carry-over from other donors' samples. The source was whole blood, collected in connection with sensitization to the hapten diphenylcyclopropenone (DPC).

The CDR3 nucleotides are TGTGCCAGCAAAGGGACAGGTTACACTGAAGCTTTCTTT. Residues: CASKGTGYTEAFF. This rearrangement joins TRBV2 to TRBJ1-1, with 8 bases aligning to TRBD1. J lost 3 bases, V lost 7 bases, and 4 bases had no gene match. This CDR3 has 13 amino acids. In germline, CDR1 is SNHLY, CDR2 FYNNEI.